Below are 6 T cell receptor beta chains sequenced from a single sample in a study of T cells after yellow fever vaccination. In TCRdb, the 5' RACE reads were re-called with MiXCR into one record per CDR3 protein. The sample yields roughly 340,000 distinct CDR3 sequences, roughly 4% seen once. The sample was PBMCs, taken 5 days after the yellow fever booster vaccination. The receptor set was obtained from a man younger than 30 who received the YFV17D yellow fever vaccine.

This clonotype was observed at least ten times. CDR3 bases: TGCAGTGCCAAACTGATGACAGGGAGTGGTACTTTCTTT. Its protein product is CSAKLMTGSGTFF. This sequence joins TRBV20-1 and TRBJ1-1; TRBD1 aligns across 7 bases. The germline gives CDR1 DFQATT, CDR2 SNEGSKA (reference sequence). This CDR3 is built from 13 residues. J was trimmed by 12 bases and V by 6 bases; bases with no gene match: 16.

This clonotype has a count of ten or more. CDR3 region: CASRPRGGSYEQYV. DNA for the CDR3: TGTGCCAGCAGACCCAGGGGTGGCTCCTACGAGCAGTACGTC. The chain links TRBV6-5 to TRBJ2-7, with D possibly TRBD1 on 6 matching bases. V was clipped by 6 bases and J by 0 bases, with 12 bases between them. This CDR3 region has 14 residues. Germline V CDR1 and CDR2: MNHEY, SVGAGI.

This clonotype was observed a few times. The chain has TRBV21-1 and TRBJ2-7; no DNA check was done on the table's D call, TRBD1. TRBV21-1 is listed as a pseudogene. This CDR3 comprises 11 residues. The CDR3 coding sequence is TGTGCCAGCTCAGGGTCCTACGAGCAGTACGTC. Its translation: CASSGSYEQYV.

This clonotype was recorded many times. This rearrangement joins TRBV20-1 to TRBJ2-1, with 7 bases fitting TRBD2. The junction had 9 bases not matched to a gene; V was cut back by 2 bases and J by 8 bases. The length of the CDR3 is 14 residues. CDR1 and CDR2 (germline): DFQATT, SNEGSKA (reference sequence). The CDR3 DNA follows: TGCAGTGCTAGACCCCCCGGGGGGATCCATGAGCAGTTCTTC. Translation gives CSARPPGGIHEQFF.

Of note for this clonotype: With a much larger clone just one base away, this may be a read error. V is TRBV7-3 and J is TRBJ2-3; D tentatively fits TRBD1 or TRBD2 (6 bases each). The CDR3 totals 15 residues. Trimming left V 7 bases short and J 2 bases short, with 16 bases between. CDR1 and CDR2 from the germline V gene are SGHTA and FQGTGA. The CDR3 DNA follows: TGTGCCAGCAACGTGGGGGCGGGGACCACAGATACGCAGTATTTT. Amino acid sequence: CASNVGAGTTDTQYF.

This clonotype appeared many times. The chain carries TRBV9 and TRBJ2-2; D perhaps matches TRBD1 (5 bases). Looked up from germline, CDR1 is SGDLS and CDR2 is YYNGEE. V lost 3 bases, J lost 6 bases, and 15 bases lay in between. The length of the CDR3 is 15 residues. The CDR3 here is CASSGTPGMAGELFF. As DNA, the CDR3 is TGTGCCAGCAGCGGCACCCCAGGGATGGCCGGGGAGCTGTTTTTT.